The 8 T cell receptor beta chains listed next were all sequenced from one sample in a study of T cells in Graves' hyperthyroidism and ophthalmopathy. TCR beta CDR3 region amplification was performed from RNA transcripts. The HTBI set primed first-round TCR CDR3 RT-PCR. MiXCR was run by TCRdb on the multiplex PCR reads, yielding one entry per CDR3 protein. The top ten clones hold 7.5% to 9.5% of a sample with about 840,000 distinct CDR3 sequences, over 35% of them seen once. The sequenced material came from blood. The origin of the receptors is a man aged 18 to 35 with Graves' hyperthyroidism.

The rearrangement joins TRBV7-2 to TRBJ2-7; the D call may be TRBD1 or TRBD2 (5 bases each). Germline V lookup: CDR1 SGHTA, CDR2 FQGNSA. V shed 1 base and J shed 3 bases, with 13 bases lying between them. This CDR3 spans 15 amino acids. CDR3 sequence: CASSLGVGTGYEQYF. Here the CDR3 DNA reads TGTGCCAGCAGCTTAGGGGTAGGGACGGGCTACGAGCAGTACTTC.

This clonotype was recorded many times. The genes are TRBV19 and TRBJ1-6; no clear D gene. V lost 6 bases to trimming and J lost 17 bases, with 14 bases between them. The CDR3 has 11 residues. Germline V gene sequence: CDR1 LNHDA, CDR2 SQIVND (reference sequence). CDR3 DNA sequence: TGTGCCAGTAGGATGGGAGGCATGTTCCACTTT. It is translated as CASRMGGMFHF.

This clonotype was found many times. CDR3 DNA sequence: TGCAGCGTTGAAGAGGAGTGGGGGACAGACACTGAAGCTTTCTTT. Protein product: CSVEEEWGTDTEAFF. The rearrangement uses TRBV29-1 and TRBJ1-1; 7 bases map to TRBD1. Germline loops: CDR1 SQVTM, CDR2 ANQGSEA. The V and J ends lost 0 bases and 3 bases, in that order; junction bases with no gene match: 7. There are 15 residues in the CDR3.

Concerning this clonotype itself: At one end the junction does not follow the germline gene, possibly because of a read error. CDR3 DNA: TGTGCCACCAGCAGCCCCTGGGGTGGGACCTCTGGGGCCAACGTCCTGACTTTC. Translated, it gives CATSSPWGGTSGANVLTF. The V and J genes are TRBV7-9 and TRBJ2-6; D might be TRBD1 or TRBD2, each matching 5 bases. CDR1 and CDR2 (germline): SEHNR, FQNEAQ (reference sequence). This CDR3 comprises 18 residues.

This clonotype showed up many times. V gene TRBV5-1 combines with J gene TRBJ1-2; D is unresolved. The CDR3 is 14 residues long. V was pared by 4 bases and J by 6 bases, with 16 bases between. Germline CDR1 and CDR2: SGHRS and YFSETQ. This chain's CDR3 is CASSPTVGKHGYTF. DNA of the CDR3: TGCGCCAGCAGCCCGACGGTCGGTAAACATGGCTACACCTTC.

The rearrangement uses TRBV24-1 and TRBJ1-1; possible D gene TRBD1, 6 bases. The CDR3 is 13 amino acids. In germline, CDR1 is KGHDR, CDR2 SFDVKD. V gave up 2 bases and J gave up 5 bases, with 8 bases separating them. Here the CDR3 reads CATSDYRDTEAFF. In DNA form, the CDR3 reads TGTGCCACCAGTGATTACAGGGATACTGAAGCTTTCTTT.

This clonotype was seen repeatedly, ten times or more. J is TRBJ1-1 and V is TRBV10-3, with TRBD1 as a possible D gene (6 bases). V lost 9 bases and J 4 bases, leaving 15 bases between the germline ends. The CDR3 consists of 13 residues. CDR1 and CDR2 (germline): ENHRY, SYGVKD. The CDR3 DNA follows: TGTGCCATAACGACAGGTTCGTCCACTGAAGCTTTCTTT. This encodes CAITTGSSTEAFF.

This chain joins TRBV19 and TRBJ2-2; D unresolved. The germline V and J ends were trimmed by 6 bases and 5 bases, with 13 bases remaining between them. Germline lookup yields CDR1 LNHDA and CDR2 SQIVND (reference sequence). This CDR3 is built from 14 residues. As DNA, the CDR3 is TGTGCCAGTAGCATTGAAGTGTTTACCGGGGAGCTGTTTTTT. As protein: CASSIEVFTGELFF.